This T cell receptor beta chain originates from a study of cytomegalovirus exposure and HLA in healthy donors. Turning to the study itself: The study's early data release held about 85 million unique TCRs from HLA-typed donors. The study's findings and limits: Most likely, a cluster of highly shared sequence variants arose as a sequencing artifact.

PCR used 60 Vbeta primers and 13 Jbeta primers. TCRdb keeps only in-frame clones here, not all; method: immunoSEQ multiplex PCR. The sample holds roughly 97,000 clones, less than 85% seen once. Concerning this clone: What it recognizes is unknown.

With 9 bases removed from V and 3 bases from J, the gap between germline ends came to 19 bases. This CDR3 has 15 residues. Germline values: CDR1 MRHNA, CDR2 SNTAGT. This receptor was identified in a woman aged 18-29 years in good health and CMV-seropositive. The J gene is TRBJ2-3, the V gene TRBV6-4; maybe TRBD1 (6 bases). Sequencing input: PBMCs. CDR3 in DNA: TGTGCCAGGTGTAGGTTGGACAGCATAACAGATACGCAGTATTTT. Translating it yields CARCRLDSITDTQYF.